One sample yielded the 12 T cell receptor beta chains listed below, sequenced in a study of response to subunit inactivated influenza vaccine. MiXCR was run by TCRdb on the RT-PCR reads, yielding one entry per CDR3 protein. This sample yields more than 600,000 distinct CDR3 sequences, of which 18% are seen a single time; about a tenth belongs to the top ten. This specimen was PBMCs from blood, taken around 5 days after vaccination. The source is a man between 45 and 60 years old who received an inactivated influenza vaccine.

The gene calls are TRBV20-1 and TRBJ2-3; 9 nucleotides match TRBD1. Germline V gene sequence: CDR1 DFQATT, CDR2 SNEGSKA (reference sequence). The CDR3 has 16 amino acids. J lost 4 bases, V lost 2 bases, and 10 bases had no gene match. The CDR3 loop reads CSARTIGTGWPDTQYF. DNA for the CDR3: TGCAGTGCTAGAACCATCGGGACAGGGTGGCCAGATACGCAGTATTTT.

This clonotype was observed a handful of times. The rearrangement links TRBV5-1 to TRBJ2-7; tentatively, D is TRBD1 (5 bases). Trimming removed 0 bases at V and 4 bases at J, with 14 bases between. Germline V gives CDR1 SGHRS, CDR2 YFSETQ. CDR3 length: 15 residues. The CDR3 DNA follows: TGCGCCAGCAGCTTGGCCACAGGAAGCTTTTACGAGCAGTACTTC. Its translation: CASSLATGSFYEQYF.

Only a few counts were recorded for this clonotype. The chain has TRBV7-9 and TRBJ2-5; 7 bases line up with TRBD2. This CDR3 spans 12 amino acids. Germline V gene lookup returns CDR1 SEHNR and CDR2 FQNEAQ (reference sequence). J was trimmed by 4 bases and V by 5 bases; bases with no gene match: 1. CDR3 region: CASSGTIETQYF. CDR3 coding DNA: TGTGCCAGCAGCGGGACTATAGAGACCCAGTACTTC. Full variable domain (missing parts from reference TRBV7-9 and TRBJ2-5): DTGVSQNPRHKITKRGQNVTFRCDPISEHNRLYWYRQTLGQGPEFLTYFQNEAQLEKSRLLSDRFSAERPKGSFSTLEIQRTEQGDSAMYLCASSGTIETQYFGPGTRLLVL.

The rearrangement links TRBV28 to TRBJ2-3; D unresolved. The CDR3 spans 14 residues. V gave up 7 bases and J gave up 4 bases, with 15 bases separating them. The germline gives CDR1 MDHEN, CDR2 SYDVKM. The DNA for the CDR3 is TGTGCCAGCAATAGACGCCTTGGGGCAGATACGCAGTATTTT. This translates into CASNRRLGADTQYF.

CDR3 coding DNA: TGTGCCAGCAGCTTGTCCTCCCGGGCGGCGTACAATGAGCAGTTCTTC. This translates into CASSLSSRAAYNEQFF. This rearrangement joins TRBV7-9 to TRBJ2-1, with no clear D. The CDR3 extends over 16 amino acids. The V gene lost 3 bases and the J gene lost 4 bases, with 16 bases spanning the gap. Germline CDR1 is SEHNR and CDR2 is FQNEAQ (reference sequence).

This clonotype occurred a few times. The chain carries TRBV5-1 and TRBJ1-3, with D perhaps matching TRBD1 (5 bases). The CDR3 spans 14 residues. The V gene's germline CDR1 is SGHRS and CDR2 YFSETQ. Deletions cut 4 bases from V and 4 bases from J, with 12 bases between. The CDR3 spells CASSRGTGGNTIYF. The CDR3 DNA is TGCGCCAGCAGCCGGGGAACAGGCGGAAACACCATATATTTT.

This clonotype was observed many times. The chain links TRBV29-1 to TRBJ2-1, with TRBD2 identical over 7 bases. The CDR3 is made up of 14 amino acids. Trimming cost V 6 bases and J 4 bases; bases outside gene matches: 9. Germline V gene lookup returns CDR1 SQVTM and CDR2 ANQGSEA. The CDR3, as DNA: TGCAGCGTCCCCCGTTGGCGGGAGTACAATGAGCAGTTCTTC. This codes for CSVPRWREYNEQFF.

This clonotype was observed a handful of times. This chain links TRBV4-3 with TRBJ2-7, with D tentatively TRBD1 or TRBD2 (5 bases each). There are 17 residues in the CDR3. In germline, CDR1 is LGHNA, CDR2 YSLEER. The germline V and J ends were trimmed by 3 bases and 4 bases, with 22 bases remaining between them. This CDR3 reads CASSHSAVPGTRYEQYF. CDR3 DNA: TGCGCCAGCAGCCACAGCGCAGTCCCCGGGACGCGATACGAGCAGTACTTC.

This clonotype showed up many times. V gene TRBV12-3 or TRBV12-4 combines with J gene TRBJ2-7; 7 positions match TRBD1. Losses at the gene ends were 3 bases for V and 2 bases for J; bases not matched to a gene: 4. The CDR3 consists of 14 residues. CDR3 protein: CASSLEQGPYEQYF. CDR3 nucleotide sequence: TGTGCCAGCAGTTTGGAACAGGGGCCCTACGAGCAGTACTTC.

A few counts support this clonotype. V and J are TRBV7-2 and TRBJ2-7; 7 bases fit TRBD1. The CDR3 runs 14 residues. From germline, CDR1 is SGHTA and CDR2 FQGNSA. The trim removed 5 bases at V and 4 bases at J, leaving 8 bases unmatched. The CDR3 is CASSPLTGSYEQYF. CDR3 nucleotides: TGTGCCAGCAGCCCCTTGACAGGGTCGTACGAGCAGTACTTC.

The chain carries TRBV29-1 and TRBJ1-2; a possible D gene is TRBD1 (5 bases). The V end lost 7 bases, the J end lost 4 bases, and 19 bases lay between the germline ends. Germline lookup yields CDR1 SQVTM and CDR2 ANQGSEA. The CDR3 has 14 amino acids. DNA of the CDR3: TGCAGCGCCGTCGGGGACGGCCGGGTCTATGGCTACACCTTC. Residues: CSAVGDGRVYGYTF.

The chain combines TRBV7-2 with TRBJ2-3, with 9 bases aligning to TRBD1. This CDR3 comprises 13 residues. Trimming cost V 5 bases and J 12 bases; bases outside gene matches: 9. The V gene's germline CDR1 is SGHTA and CDR2 FQGNSA. The CDR3 DNA follows: TGTGCCAGCAGCCGCCCCGGGACAGGGTATCAGTATTTT. It specifies CASSRPGTGYQYF.